These T cell receptor beta chains were read from a single sample in a study of CD8 T cells in Susac syndrome. TCRdb analysed the immunoSEQ multiplex PCR reads with MiXCR anew, one entry per CDR3 protein. There are tens of thousands of distinct CDR3 sequences in the sample; over 85% occur only once, and nearly 0.2% lies in the top ten. Sequencing used CD8+ T cells from PBMCs. These receptors all come from a human donor in good health. Both conserved end residues are part of each CDR3. The order of the fields is D gene, clone size, V gene, J gene, CDR3 DNA, CDR3 protein. D genes are given only for firm matches. Size is omitted from some rows. Given values are once, few, many or a class for expanded clones.

d_call: TRBD1
clone_size: .
v_call: TRBV12-3/TRBV12-4
j_call: TRBJ1-2
cdr3_nt: TGTGCCAGCAGTTTTACAGGGGATGTAGTAGGAGGCTACACCTTC
cdr3_aa: CASSFTGDVVGGYTF

d_call: TRBD1
clone_size: .
v_call: TRBV5-6
j_call: TRBJ2-7
cdr3_nt: TGTGCCAGCAGCCGTGGACAGGGAAGGCACGAGCAGTACTTC
cdr3_aa: CASSRGQGRHEQYF

d_call: .
clone_size: .
v_call: TRBV4-1
j_call: TRBJ1-2
cdr3_nt: TGCGCCAGCAGCCAAGGAGGACATCCCTCCCTGAATAACTATGGCTACACCTTC
cdr3_aa: CASSQGGHPSLNNYGYTF

d_call: .
clone_size: .
v_call: TRBV12-3/TRBV12-4
j_call: TRBJ2-2
cdr3_nt: TGTGCCAGCAGTTGGATGAACACCGGGGAGCTGTTTTTT
cdr3_aa: CASSWMNTGELFF

d_call: TRBD2
clone_size: .
v_call: TRBV20-1
j_call: TRBJ2-3
cdr3_nt: TGCAGTGCTGAGACTAGCGGGCTCGAAGATACGCAGTATTTT
cdr3_aa: CSAETSGLEDTQYF

d_call: .
clone_size: .
v_call: TRBV27
j_call: TRBJ1-1
cdr3_nt: TGTGCCACCGCACCGGGGGGGAACACTGAAGCTTTCTTT
cdr3_aa: CATAPGGNTEAFF

d_call: .
clone_size: .
v_call: TRBV28
j_call: TRBJ2-5
cdr3_nt: TGTGCCAGCAGTTTCCGTCAGGAGTACCAAGAGACCCAGTACTTC
cdr3_aa: CASSFRQEYQETQYF

d_call: .
clone_size: .
v_call: TRBV29-1
j_call: TRBJ1-2
cdr3_nt: TGCAGCGCCGGCGGCAGCTATGGCTACACCTTC
cdr3_aa: CSAGGSYGYTF

d_call: .
clone_size: few
v_call: TRBV21-1
j_call: TRBJ2-7
cdr3_nt: TGTGCCAGCAGCCTCCAAGGGACAGGCCCCTACGAGCAGTACTTC
cdr3_aa: CASSLQGTGPYEQYF

d_call: .
clone_size: few
v_call: TRBV4-3
j_call: TRBJ1-1
cdr3_nt: TGCGCCAGCAGCCAAGGGGCAGGGGTTGTGAACACTGAAGCTTTCTTT
cdr3_aa: CASSQGAGVVNTEAFF

d_call: .
clone_size: once
v_call: TRBV6-6
j_call: TRBJ1-6
cdr3_nt: TGTGCCAGCAGTTATGGCCTCGAGGTTGGCGATTCACCCCTCCACTTT
cdr3_aa: CASSYGLEVGDSPLHF

d_call: .
clone_size: .
v_call: TRBV7-9
j_call: TRBJ1-1
cdr3_nt: TGTGCCAGCAGCTCCTGGACTGGGTACACTGAAGCTTTCTTT
cdr3_aa: CASSSWTGYTEAFF

d_call: .
clone_size: few
v_call: TRBV28
j_call: TRBJ2-5
cdr3_nt: TGTGCCAGCAGTTTAGAGGGAGGCGAGACCCAGTACTTC
cdr3_aa: CASSLEGGETQYF

d_call: TRBD1
clone_size: .
v_call: TRBV4-3
j_call: TRBJ2-5
cdr3_nt: TGCGCCAGCAGCCAAGATCCCACAGGGGAAGGGACCCAGTACTTC
cdr3_aa: CASSQDPTGEGTQYF

d_call: .
clone_size: .
v_call: TRBV19
j_call: TRBJ1-1
cdr3_nt: TGTGCCAGTAGGGGGGGACCCGGGGGAACTGAAGCTTTCTTT
cdr3_aa: CASRGGPGGTEAFF

d_call: .
clone_size: once
v_call: TRBV19
j_call: TRBJ1-1
cdr3_nt: TGTGCCAGTAGTTTATTCAGGGATAACACTGAAGCTTTCTTT
cdr3_aa: CASSLFRDNTEAFF

d_call: .
clone_size: .
v_call: TRBV4-1
j_call: TRBJ2-1
cdr3_nt: TGCGCCAGCAGCCAAGATCGCAGGGAGCAGTTCTTC
cdr3_aa: CASSQDRREQFF

d_call: .
clone_size: .
v_call: TRBV19
j_call: TRBJ2-1
cdr3_nt: TGTGCCAGTAGTATAGTAGCAGGGTCCTACAATGAGCAGTTCTTC
cdr3_aa: CASSIVAGSYNEQFF